A selection of T cell receptor beta chains follows, all from one sample in a study of blood T cell repertoires in COVID-19. Data came from immunoSEQ multiplex PCR; TCRdb stores just in-frame clones and leaves some out. The table shows approximately 23,000 clones, with roughly 88% occurring only once. The sequenced material came from peripheral blood. The receptors come from a man between 65 and 85 years old with acute or convalescent COVID-19. CDR3s include the opening cysteine and the closing phenylalanine or tryptophan. D genes are given only for firm matches. Size values are once, few and many counts, or a class for expanded clones, and some rows have none.

d_gene: TRBD1
v_gene: TRBV10-3
abundance: .
j_gene: TRBJ2-7
CDR3nt: TGTGCCATCAGTGAGTCTCTCCCGGGACAGGGGGCCTCCGAGCAGTACTTC
CDR3aa: CAISESLPGQGASEQYF

d_gene: .
v_gene: TRBV6-1
abundance: .
j_gene: TRBJ1-6
CDR3nt: TGTGCCAGCAGTGAAGTTGGGGGGGGTTCGTATAATTCACCCCTCCACTTT
CDR3aa: CASSEVGGGSYNSPLHF

d_gene: TRBD2
v_gene: TRBV9
abundance: .
j_gene: TRBJ2-1
CDR3nt: TGTGCCAGCAGCGTAGCTAGCGCTAGCGGGAGGAGTGAGCAGTTCTTC
CDR3aa: CASSVASASGRSEQFF

d_gene: TRBD2
v_gene: TRBV9
abundance: .
j_gene: TRBJ2-1
CDR3nt: TGTGCCAGCAGCGCCGTAGCGGGAGGGCAATGGAGTGAGCAGTTCTTC
CDR3aa: CASSAVAGGQWSEQFF

d_gene: .
v_gene: TRBV28
abundance: .
j_gene: TRBJ1-5
CDR3nt: TGTGCCAGCAGTTCGAGGCAGGGAAGGCAGCCCCAGCATTTT
CDR3aa: CASSSRQGRQPQHF

d_gene: TRBD1
v_gene: TRBV18
abundance: .
j_gene: TRBJ1-1
CDR3nt: TGTGCCAGCTCACCAGCAGGGGGCGGTCAACATTACGAAGCTTTCTTT
CDR3aa: CASSPAGGGQHYEAFF

d_gene: TRBD1
v_gene: TRBV3-1/TRBV3-2
abundance: .
j_gene: TRBJ1-4
CDR3nt: TGTGCCAGCAGCCTACGGACAGGGTACGGAAAACTGTTTTTT
CDR3aa: CASSLRTGYGKLFF

d_gene: TRBD1
v_gene: TRBV11-3
abundance: .
j_gene: TRBJ2-1
CDR3nt: TGTGCCAGCACCCGGGACAGGGGGCGCGGTGAGCAGTTCTTC
CDR3aa: CASTRDRGRGEQFF

d_gene: .
v_gene: TRBV6-6
abundance: .
j_gene: TRBJ1-2
CDR3nt: TGTGCCAGCACTCTCCTCGGGTGGAGTGGCTACACCTTC
CDR3aa: CASTLLGWSGYTF

d_gene: .
v_gene: TRBV5-1
abundance: .
j_gene: TRBJ1-5
CDR3nt: TGCGCCAGCAGCTTGAGGCCCGAAGGGGATTCTCCCCAGCATTTT
CDR3aa: CASSLRPEGDSPQHF

d_gene: .
v_gene: TRBV5-1
abundance: .
j_gene: TRBJ1-6
CDR3nt: TGCGCCAGCAGCTTGGGCGGGATTCGGGTATCACCCCTCCACTTT
CDR3aa: CASSLGGIRVSPLHF

d_gene: TRBD1
v_gene: TRBV5-5
abundance: .
j_gene: TRBJ1-3
CDR3nt: TGTGCCAGCAGCTTGGACGGGACAGGAGATGGAAACACCATATATTTT
CDR3aa: CASSLDGTGDGNTIYF

d_gene: TRBD1
v_gene: TRBV19
abundance: .
j_gene: TRBJ2-1
CDR3nt: TGTGCCAGTAGTATCGGGACAGGGCTTTGGGATGAGCAGTTCTTC
CDR3aa: CASSIGTGLWDEQFF

d_gene: TRBD2
v_gene: TRBV3-1/TRBV3-2
abundance: .
j_gene: TRBJ2-5
CDR3nt: TGTGCCAGCAGCGGAAGGACTAGCGCGTCCCAGTACTTC
CDR3aa: CASSGRTSASQYF

d_gene: TRBD2
v_gene: TRBV28
abundance: .
j_gene: TRBJ2-1
CDR3nt: TGTGCCAGCAGTCTACGGACTAGCGGAAATGAGCAGTTCTTC
CDR3aa: CASSLRTSGNEQFF

d_gene: .
v_gene: TRBV11-2
abundance: once
j_gene: TRBJ1-4
CDR3nt: TGTGCCAGCAGCGCGACAGGACGGAGGCTAAATGAAAAACTGTTTTTT
CDR3aa: CASSATGRRLNEKLFF

d_gene: TRBD1
v_gene: TRBV28
abundance: few
j_gene: TRBJ1-5
CDR3nt: TGTGCCAGCAGTTTGACAGGGAGTCAGCCCCAGCATTTT
CDR3aa: CASSLTGSQPQHF

d_gene: TRBD2
v_gene: TRBV19
abundance: .
j_gene: TRBJ2-2
CDR3nt: TGTGCCACTGCGGGGGTGAGGGACACCGGGGAGCTGTTTTTT
CDR3aa: CATAGVRDTGELFF

d_gene: .
v_gene: TRBV27
abundance: .
j_gene: TRBJ2-2
CDR3nt: TGTGCCAGCAGTTCGCGAGACTTAAACACCGGGGAGCTGTTTTTT
CDR3aa: CASSSRDLNTGELFF

d_gene: .
v_gene: TRBV28
abundance: .
j_gene: TRBJ2-6
CDR3nt: TGTGCCAGCAGTTTAACGGAGTCCTCTGGGGCCAACGTCCTGACTTTC
CDR3aa: CASSLTESSGANVLTF

d_gene: TRBD1
v_gene: TRBV20-1
abundance: .
j_gene: TRBJ1-1
CDR3nt: TGCAGTGCAAGTGACAGGGTCGGTGAAGCTTTCTTT
CDR3aa: CSASDRVGEAFF

d_gene: TRBD2
v_gene: TRBV9
abundance: .
j_gene: TRBJ2-2
CDR3nt: TGTGCCAGCAGCGGAGCCGGGAGGGCCGCCGGGGAGCTGTTTTTT
CDR3aa: CASSGAGRAAGELFF

d_gene: .
v_gene: TRBV18
abundance: .
j_gene: TRBJ2-3
CDR3nt: TGTGCCAGCTCACCATCGGCAGGGGTTAACACAGATACGCAGTATTTT
CDR3aa: CASSPSAGVNTDTQYF

d_gene: .
v_gene: TRBV25-1
abundance: .
j_gene: TRBJ1-5
CDR3nt: TGTGCCAGCAGCCAGGCGGGGGCTGGGAATCAGCCCCAGCATTTT
CDR3aa: CASSQAGAGNQPQHF

d_gene: .
v_gene: TRBV4-1
abundance: few
j_gene: TRBJ2-7
CDR3nt: TGCGCCAGCAGCCAAGATATCACAGCCGCCTACGAGCAGTACTTC
CDR3aa: CASSQDITAAYEQYF

d_gene: .
v_gene: TRBV30
abundance: .
j_gene: TRBJ1-1
CDR3nt: TGTGCCTGGAGTGGAGAGGGGGATCGGGAAGCTTTCTTT
CDR3aa: CAWSGEGDREAFF

d_gene: .
v_gene: TRBV5-4
abundance: .
j_gene: TRBJ1-2
CDR3nt: TGTGCCAGCAGCTTTTACGGAAGACGGGATGGCTACACCTTC
CDR3aa: CASSFYGRRDGYTF

d_gene: TRBD1
v_gene: TRBV5-4
abundance: .
j_gene: TRBJ2-1
CDR3nt: TGTGCCAGCAGCTTCCCCCCGGGACAGGAAAAACACAATGAGCAGTTCTTC
CDR3aa: CASSFPPGQEKHNEQFF

d_gene: TRBD1
v_gene: TRBV6-6
abundance: once
j_gene: TRBJ1-1
CDR3nt: TGTGCCAGCAGTCGACCGACAGGGGGCCCCCTTGTCACTGAAGCTTTCTTT
CDR3aa: CASSRPTGGPLVTEAFF

d_gene: .
v_gene: TRBV10-3
abundance: .
j_gene: TRBJ1-1
CDR3nt: TGTGCCACTAACCGGCGGGGCAGGGAGAACACTGAAGCTTTCTTT
CDR3aa: CATNRRGRENTEAFF

d_gene: TRBD1
v_gene: TRBV30
abundance: few
j_gene: TRBJ1-5
CDR3nt: TGTGCCTGGAGTCCCCAGGGGGTGGTTCAGCCCCAGCATTTT
CDR3aa: CAWSPQGVVQPQHF

d_gene: .
v_gene: TRBV2
abundance: .
j_gene: TRBJ1-2
CDR3nt: TGTGCCACCGGACAGTCCTATGGCTACACCTTC
CDR3aa: CATGQSYGYTF

d_gene: .
v_gene: TRBV3-1/TRBV3-2
abundance: .
j_gene: TRBJ2-7
CDR3nt: TGTGCCAGCAGCCAAGGCGCTAGAGGCTACGAGCAGTACTTC
CDR3aa: CASSQGARGYEQYF

d_gene: TRBD2
v_gene: TRBV2
abundance: .
j_gene: TRBJ2-2
CDR3nt: TGTGCCAGCAGTCCCATGAGACTAGCGGGAGACGAAGTGGAGCTGTTTTTT
CDR3aa: CASSPMRLAGDEVELFF

d_gene: .
v_gene: TRBV7-2
abundance: .
j_gene: TRBJ2-7
CDR3nt: TGTGCCAGCAGCCAGCCGGGACTGACTTACGAGCAGTACTTC
CDR3aa: CASSQPGLTYEQYF

d_gene: TRBD1
v_gene: TRBV4-3
abundance: .
j_gene: TRBJ1-2
CDR3nt: TGCGCCAGCAGCCGAGGAACCGGGACAGTAAACTATGGCTACACCTTC
CDR3aa: CASSRGTGTVNYGYTF

d_gene: TRBD1
v_gene: TRBV18
abundance: .
j_gene: TRBJ2-4
CDR3nt: TGTGCCAGCTCACCAGTTTCGCCAGGGGGCCTTTCCAAAAACATTCAGTACTTC
CDR3aa: CASSPVSPGGLSKNIQYF

d_gene: TRBD1
v_gene: TRBV7-9
abundance: .
j_gene: TRBJ1-6
CDR3nt: TGTGCCAGCAGTTTTTCCACCCTGACAGGGAGAAATAATTCACCCCTCCACTTT
CDR3aa: CASSFSTLTGRNNSPLHF

d_gene: TRBD1
v_gene: TRBV5-5
abundance: .
j_gene: TRBJ1-1
CDR3nt: TGTGCCAGCAGCTTGGCCCAAAGACAGGGTACCGAAGCTTTCTTT
CDR3aa: CASSLAQRQGTEAFF

d_gene: .
v_gene: TRBV25-1
abundance: .
j_gene: TRBJ2-7
CDR3nt: TGTGCCAGCAGTGAACCCAAGGGGTCCTACGAGCAGTACTTC
CDR3aa: CASSEPKGSYEQYF

d_gene: TRBD2
v_gene: TRBV9
abundance: .
j_gene: TRBJ2-1
CDR3nt: TGTGCCAGCAGCCGTAGCGGGAGAGGTAATGAGCAGTTCTTC
CDR3aa: CASSRSGRGNEQFF

d_gene: .
v_gene: TRBV9
abundance: .
j_gene: TRBJ1-2
CDR3nt: TGTGCCAGCAGCGTAGCCCAGAACACACCTTATGGCTACACCTTC
CDR3aa: CASSVAQNTPYGYTF

d_gene: TRBD1
v_gene: TRBV6-6
abundance: .
j_gene: TRBJ1-2
CDR3nt: TGTGCCAGCAGTTACTCCCAGGGGGCAGGCTATGGCTACACCTTC
CDR3aa: CASSYSQGAGYGYTF

d_gene: .
v_gene: TRBV9
abundance: .
j_gene: TRBJ2-5
CDR3nt: TGTGCCAGCAGCCCCCGGGGTCTTGGCGAGACCCAGTACTTC
CDR3aa: CASSPRGLGETQYF

d_gene: TRBD1
v_gene: TRBV19
abundance: .
j_gene: TRBJ1-5
CDR3nt: TGTGCCATCGGACAGGGGAGTCAGCCCCAGCATTTT
CDR3aa: CAIGQGSQPQHF

d_gene: TRBD2
v_gene: TRBV28
abundance: .
j_gene: TRBJ2-1
CDR3nt: TGTGCCAGCAGACCCCGAACTAGCGCGATGAGGGATGAGCAGTTCTTC
CDR3aa: CASRPRTSAMRDEQFF

d_gene: TRBD1
v_gene: TRBV28
abundance: .
j_gene: TRBJ1-4
CDR3nt: TGTGCCAGCAGCATTGGATGGGACAGGGGTGAAAAACTGTTTTTT
CDR3aa: CASSIGWDRGEKLFF

d_gene: .
v_gene: TRBV7-2
abundance: .
j_gene: TRBJ1-3
CDR3nt: TGTGCCAGCAGCTTGGTGACAGGCGGAAACACCATATATTTT
CDR3aa: CASSLVTGGNTIYF

d_gene: TRBD2
v_gene: TRBV28
abundance: once
j_gene: TRBJ2-3
CDR3nt: TGTGCCAGCAGTTTTTTAGCGGGACTAGCGGGAGGGTCAGATACGCAGTATTTT
CDR3aa: CASSFLAGLAGGSDTQYF

d_gene: TRBD1
v_gene: TRBV5-1
abundance: .
j_gene: TRBJ2-3
CDR3nt: TGCGCCAGCAGTGGGGGACAGTACACAGATACGCAGTATTTT
CDR3aa: CASSGGQYTDTQYF

d_gene: .
v_gene: TRBV28
abundance: .
j_gene: TRBJ1-5
CDR3nt: TGTGCCAGCAGTTTCCCCGTGAGCAATCAGCCCCAGCATTTT
CDR3aa: CASSFPVSNQPQHF

d_gene: .
v_gene: TRBV6-5
abundance: .
j_gene: TRBJ1-2
CDR3nt: TGTGCCAGCACCGAAGTGACCCACGGGGGCTACACCTTC
CDR3aa: CASTEVTHGGYTF

d_gene: TRBD2
v_gene: TRBV6-1
abundance: .
j_gene: TRBJ2-5
CDR3nt: TGTGCCAGCAGTGTGATAGGACTAGCGGGGGGGATAGAGACCCAGTACTTC
CDR3aa: CASSVIGLAGGIETQYF

d_gene: .
v_gene: TRBV10-3
abundance: .
j_gene: TRBJ1-2
CDR3nt: TGTGCCATCAGTGAGTCGTGGAGGATCTATGGCTACACCTTC
CDR3aa: CAISESWRIYGYTF

d_gene: .
v_gene: TRBV27
abundance: .
j_gene: TRBJ2-7
CDR3nt: TGTGCCAGCAGTTTACGGGGAATAACGGGTGAGCAGTACTTC
CDR3aa: CASSLRGITGEQYF